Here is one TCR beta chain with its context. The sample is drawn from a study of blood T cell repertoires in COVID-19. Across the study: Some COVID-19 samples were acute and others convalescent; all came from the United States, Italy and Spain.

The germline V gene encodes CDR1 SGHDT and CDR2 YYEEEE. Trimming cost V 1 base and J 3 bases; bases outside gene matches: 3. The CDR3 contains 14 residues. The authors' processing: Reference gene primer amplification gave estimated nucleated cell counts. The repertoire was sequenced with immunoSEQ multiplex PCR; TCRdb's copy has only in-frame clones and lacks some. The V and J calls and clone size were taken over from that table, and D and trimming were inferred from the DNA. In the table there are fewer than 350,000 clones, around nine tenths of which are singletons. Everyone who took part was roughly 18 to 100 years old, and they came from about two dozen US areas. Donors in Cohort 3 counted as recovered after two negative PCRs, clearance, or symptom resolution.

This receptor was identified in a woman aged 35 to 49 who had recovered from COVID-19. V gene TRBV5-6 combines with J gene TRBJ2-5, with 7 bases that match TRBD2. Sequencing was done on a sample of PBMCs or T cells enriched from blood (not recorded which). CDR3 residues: CASSLWLAEETQYF. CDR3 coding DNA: TGTGCCAGCAGCTTGTGGCTAGCGGAAGAGACCCAGTACTTC.